Sequencing of this T cell receptor beta chain was carried out in a study of T cell repertoires in MIS-A myocarditis. The data were produced by immunoSEQ multiplex PCR, yet TCRdb's version contains in-frame clones alone and is incomplete. Of 5,000 to 7,500 clones listed, roughly 80% are singletons. Germline assignment: CDR1 LNHDA and CDR2 SQIVND (reference sequence). Trimming took 2 bases from V and 6 from J, leaving 11 bases between them. The CDR3 spans 14 residues. The material sequenced was interventricular septum heart tissue obtained at autopsy. This sequence was found in a man in his late teens or twenties with fulminant myocarditis from multisystem inflammatory syndrome in adults (MIS-A) after COVID-19. The V call is TRBV19, the J call TRBJ2-1; either TRBD1 or TRBD2 may supply D (5 bases each). The CDR3: CASSINGASNEQFF. The DNA for the CDR3 is TGTGCCAGTAGTATAAACGGGGCCTCCAATGAGCAGTTCTTC.